This TCR beta chain was obtained from a study of blood T cell repertoires in COVID-19. Looking at the study overall: In each case, the material was cDNA or gDNA derived from T cells, B-cell-depleted T cells, or PBMCs.

Original data processing: Reference gene primer amplification in the assay estimated nucleated cell counts. Data came from immunoSEQ multiplex PCR; TCRdb stores just in-frame clones and leaves some out. D and trimming come from the DNA, and the V and J calls and clone size come from that table. The repertoire has around 150,000 clones, under 85% of them found once; the top ten carry about 3%. There are 15 residues in the CDR3. The V gene's germline CDR1 is SGHVS and CDR2 FQNEAQ. Trimming took 6 bases from V and 5 from J; bases not matched to a gene: 10. The chain carries TRBV7-8 and TRBJ2-1; 7 bases are a match to TRBD2. The source is a man in his 70s with acute or convalescent COVID-19. The source material was peripheral blood. The CDR3 nucleotides are TGTGCCAGCAGGGCGACTAGCTTACACCACAATGAGCAGTTCTTC. Translating it yields CASRATSLHHNEQFF.